This T cell receptor beta chain was sequenced during a study of siplizumab effects on memory and regulatory T cells. The study, taken as a whole, reports: Siplizumab produced a significant drop in alloreactive sequences attributable to unstimulated CD4+ memory cells. Alloreactive CD4+ clones that could be mapped were on average about 69% Treg-derived with siplizumab, against about 25% in controls.

V trimming: 4 bases; J trimming: 0 bases; junction bases outside the gene matches: 3. The CDR3 spans 15 residues. CDR1 and CDR2 from the germline V gene are LNHDA and SQIVND (reference sequence). A word on this clone: What it recognizes is unknown.

Per sample, about 10^5 TCR templates underwent assay. The protocol was immunoSEQ multiplex PCR, while the TCRdb copy is restricted to in-frame clones and leaves out a portion. The repertoire includes around 95,000 clones, approximately 94% of them detected once, and roughly 1.3% sits in the top ten. The rearrangement uses TRBV19 and TRBJ1-3; 7 bases match TRBD1. The specimen was non-Treg CD4+ T cells sorted from blood. The TCR was taken from a human donor in good health. In DNA form, the CDR3 reads TGTGCCAGTAGTAGGACAGGAACCTCTGGAAACACCATATATTTT. Protein product: CASSRTGTSGNTIYF.